The 20 T cell receptor beta chains given below trace back to one sample, sequenced in a study of cytomegalovirus exposure and HLA in healthy donors. Primers included in the PCR were 60 Vbeta and 13 Jbeta primers. The table came from immunoSEQ multiplex PCR; TCRdb's copy has only in-frame clones and leaves some out. The repertoire holds around 150,000 clones, with 68% as singletons. Material for sequencing was PBMCs. The receptors come from a woman in her forties in good health and CMV-seropositive.

The chain recombines TRBV7-2 with TRBJ2-5; no firm D call. Germline assignment: CDR1 SGHTA and CDR2 FQGNSA. The CDR3 has 13 amino acids. The ends were cut back, 0 bases at V and 5 bases at J, with 7 bases in the middle. The CDR3 bases are TGTGCCAGCAGCTTAGCGGGCTATGAGACCCAGTACTTC. Translated, it gives CASSLAGYETQYF.

In its sample, this clone was seen a few times. The chain carries TRBV5-1 and TRBJ2-1; 8 nucleotides line up with TRBD1. Germline assignment: CDR1 SGHRS and CDR2 YFSETQ. The CDR3 has 15 residues. The V and J ends lost 4 bases and 2 bases, in that order; junction bases with no gene match: 5. The CDR3 sequence is CASSPSGQAYNEQFF. The CDR3 nucleotides read TGCGCCAGCAGCCCCTCGGGACAGGCCTACAATGAGCAGTTCTTC.

This clone was picked up a small number of times. V is TRBV10-2 and J is TRBJ2-5, with TRBD2 matching over 10 bases. The J segment lost 3 bases and the V segment lost 11 bases, leaving 18 bases of the junction unmatched. Germline-derived CDR1 and CDR2 are WSHSY and SAAADI. This CDR3 has 17 residues. CDR3 DNA sequence: TGCGCCGCCGCGGAGGTTCTAGCGGGGGCTACAAAAGAGACCCAGTACTTC. It specifies CAAAEVLAGATKETQYF.

This clone was seen a few times. The chain carries TRBV2 and TRBJ1-1, with D maybe TRBD1 (6 bases). CDR3 length equals 14 residues. Per germline, CDR1 SNHLY and CDR2 FYNNEI. Trimming took off 6 bases at V and 6 bases at J, with 17 bases between the two ends. The CDR3 region is CASSQTTGWAEAFF. The DNA of the CDR3 is TGTGCCAGCAGCCAGACGACAGGATGGGCTGAAGCTTTCTTT.

The chain employs TRBV10-3 and TRBJ2-7; TRBD2 matches at 8 bases. This CDR3 is built from 12 residues. Trimming removed 6 bases from V and 3 bases from J; junction bases left unmatched: 1. CDR1 is ENHRY and CDR2 is SYGVKD in the germline V gene. Written as DNA, the CDR3 is TGTGCCATCAGCGGGACTAGCTACGAGCAGTACTTC. Its protein is CAISGTSYEQYF.

The chain is built from TRBV28 and TRBJ2-5; 8 nucleotides match TRBD1. Germline CDR1 reads MDHEN; CDR2 reads SYDVKM. V shed 6 bases and J 4 bases; nucleotides not matched to a gene: 10. CDR3 length equals 15 residues. In nucleotides, the CDR3 is TGTGCCAGCAGGCAGGGGGCTTTTGTGGGAGAGACCCAGTACTTC. As protein: CASRQGAFVGETQYF. The whole variable domain, remainder taken from reference TRBV28 and TRBJ2-5, is DVKVTQSSRYLVKRTGEKVFLECVQDMDHENMFWYRQDPGLGLRLIYFSYDVKMKEKGDIPEGYSVSREKKERFSLILESASTNQTSMYLCASRQGAFVGETQYFGPGTRLLVL.

The chain recombines TRBV12-5 with TRBJ2-1; 8 nucleotides align to TRBD2. V shed 7 bases, J shed 1 base, and the junction held 12 bases outside the gene matches. Germline lookup yields CDR1 LGHNT and CDR2 FRNRAP. The length of the CDR3 is 17 residues. In nucleotides, the CDR3 is TGTGCTAGTGCCCCGGGAGGGAGCGGGAGTTCCTACAATGAGCAGTTCTTC. It yields the protein CASAPGGSGSSYNEQFF.

The CDR3 reads CASSQRVRETQYF. The CDR3 DNA reads TGTGCCAGCAGCCAGCGGGTGAGGGAGACCCAGTACTTC. This rearrangement joins TRBV7-2 to TRBJ2-5, with a tentative D call TRBD2 (6 bases). CDR1 and CDR2 (germline): SGHTA, FQGNSA. Trimming took 5 bases from V and 5 from J, leaving 12 bases between them. The CDR3 runs to 13 residues.

The chain uses TRBV7-2 and TRBJ2-4; D is perhaps TRBD1 (5 bases). Between the trimmed V and J ends, which lost 1 base and 8 bases, there was a span of 12 bases. CDR1 is SGHTA, CDR2 FQGNSA, per germline. The CDR3 loop spans 14 amino acids. The CDR3, as DNA: TGTGCCAGCAGCTTAGGTCAGGGTTCAGACATTCAGTACTTC. Translation gives CASSLGQGSDIQYF.

The chain has TRBV27 and TRBJ2-7; TRBD2 is a possible D gene (6 bases). Looked up from germline, CDR1 is MNHEY and CDR2 is SMNVEV (reference sequence). With 5 bases removed from V and 6 bases from J, the gap between germline ends came to 8 bases. The CDR3 extends over 11 amino acids. CDR3 in DNA: TGTGCCAGCAGTCGGGGGTCCGAGCAGTACTTC. Translated: CASSRGSEQYF.

This clone was seen a few times. The chain is built from TRBV5-4 and TRBJ2-1; 12 positions match TRBD2. From germline, CDR1 is SGHNT and CDR2 YYREEE (reference sequence). CDR3 length equals 14 residues. Losses at the gene ends were 4 bases for V and 7 bases for J; bases not matched to a gene: 3. CDR3 amino acids: CASSPGLAGNEQFF. CDR3 DNA: TGTGCCAGCAGCCCGGGACTAGCGGGTAATGAGCAGTTCTTC.

This clone turned up a few times. The chain recombines TRBV28 with TRBJ1-1, with a weak D call TRBD1 (6 bases). Germline values: CDR1 MDHEN, CDR2 SYDVKM. The CDR3 has 13 residues. V was cut by 6 bases and J by 5 bases, with 13 bases left in between. CDR3 sequence reads: CASRAGVGTEAFF. The CDR3, as DNA: TGTGCCAGCAGAGCAGGGGTAGGAACTGAAGCTTTCTTT.

The chain recombines TRBV27 with TRBJ1-2; TRBD1 is a possible D gene (6 bases). This CDR3 has 12 amino acids. V was trimmed by 5 bases and J by 8 bases, leaving 12 bases between them. The germline V gene encodes CDR1 MNHEY and CDR2 SMNVEV (reference sequence). The CDR3 nucleotides are TGTGCCAGCAGTCCCTTAAGGGGGGGCTACACCTTC. Translated: CASSPLRGGYTF.

The CDR3 here is CASSQRSQATYGYTF. The CDR3 DNA reads TGTGCCAGCAGCCAAAGGTCCCAGGCTACCTATGGCTACACCTTC. V gene TRBV4-2 combines with J gene TRBJ1-2; no reliable D call. CDR1 is LGHNA, CDR2 YNFKEQ, per germline. Trimming removed 2 bases from V and 4 bases from J, with 14 bases in between. The CDR3 has 15 residues.

This rearrangement joins TRBV2 to TRBJ2-7; the D gene is possibly TRBD2 (6 bases). The CDR3 sequence is 15 residues long. Trimming stripped 1 base from V and 6 bases from J, with 16 bases between. Germline assignment: CDR1 SNHLY and CDR2 FYNNEI. CDR3 nucleotide sequence: TGTGCCAGCAGTGAAGAGAGCGCGGGACCGGGCGAGCAGTACTTC. Protein: CASSEESAGPGEQYF.

This clone occurred once. V gene TRBV11-3 combines with J gene TRBJ2-1, with D maybe TRBD2 (6 bases). Trimming took 5 bases from V and 6 from J, leaving 20 bases between them. Germline CDR1 reads SGHNT; CDR2 reads YENEEA. The CDR3 spans 16 residues. In nucleotides, the CDR3 is TGTGCCAGCAGCCCCTCGGAAAGTAGCGGCTCCAATGAGCAGTTCTTC. This sequence encodes CASSPSESSGSNEQFF.

This clone was seen just once. The rearrangement joins TRBV15 to TRBJ2-7; D remains unclear. The CDR3 is 13 residues long. CDR1 is LNHNV, CDR2 YYDKDF, per germline (reference sequence). V was trimmed by 1 base and J by 4 bases, leaving 8 bases between them. The CDR3 bases are TGTGCCACCAGCAGAGTCGTCCAGTACGAGCAGTACTTC. This encodes CATSRVVQYEQYF.

The V gene is TRBV9, the J gene TRBJ2-7; TRBD2 matches at 9 bases. The CDR3 is 15 amino acids. With 1 base clipped from V and 6 bases from J, the junction kept 8 bases outside the gene matches. Germline V gene data show CDR1 as SGDLS and CDR2 as YYNGEE. The DNA of the CDR3 is TGTGCCAGCAGCGTAACCGGGACTAGCAAAAGCGAGCAGTACTTC. Protein: CASSVTGTSKSEQYF.

This clone was seen more than once but under ten times. The V and J genes are TRBV27 and TRBJ1-5; 7 bases are shared with TRBD1. V shed 6 bases, J shed 3 bases, and the junction held 11 bases outside the gene matches. The V gene's germline CDR1 is MNHEY and CDR2 SMNVEV (reference sequence). CDR3 length: 16 residues. CDR3 in DNA: TGTGCCAGCAGAACGATATCGACAGGGAACAATCAGCCCCAGCATTTT. It specifies CASRTISTGNNQPQHF.

Here the CDR3 DNA reads TGTGCCAGTAGTCCGACTAGCGGGAGGGCCGGAGATACGCAGTATTTT. It yields the protein CASSPTSGRAGDTQYF. This chain connects TRBV19 to TRBJ2-3; 14 bases match TRBD2. V lost 5 bases and J lost 5; bases outside the gene matches: 6. The CDR3 totals 16 residues. CDR1 is LNHDA, CDR2 SQIVND, per germline (reference sequence).